The TCR beta chain under discussion was sequenced for a study of T cells in Graves' hyperthyroidism and ophthalmopathy. This clonotype was seen at least ten times. The investigators amplified TCR beta CDR3 regions from RNA transcripts. When the TCR CDR3 underwent first-round RT-PCR, the HTBI primer set was used. A single record per CDR3 protein comes from TCRdb applying MiXCR to the multiplex PCR reads. The profile covers fewer than 700,000 distinct CDR3 sequences, with about a sixth appearing a single time and 3.8% taken by the ten largest. V was shortened by 4 bases and J by 5 bases, with 12 bases between the two germline ends. CDR3 length: 13 amino acids. CDR1 LGHDT and CDR2 YNNKEL come from the germline V gene (reference sequence).

The chain uses TRBV3-1 and TRBJ2-7; possibly TRBD1 for D (5 bases). Sequenced input: blood. This TCR was recovered from a woman aged 30 to 39 with Graves' hyperthyroidism. The CDR3 loop reads CASSRNRIHEQYF. In nucleotides, the CDR3 is TGTGCCAGCAGCCGGAACAGGATCCACGAGCAGTACTTC.